The clone carrying this TCR beta chain was seen ten or more times. Its target is not known. The sample originates from a study of CD8 T cells in ankylosing spondylitis. Whole-study findings and limits: What appeared characteristic of ankylosing spondylitis blood was a TCR beta motif of fewer than ten highly homologous variants. Researchers report that disease-linked clones proved CD8+ and relatively rare in peripheral blood.

The CDR3 loop spans 14 amino acids. Germline CDR1 reads SQVTM; CDR2 reads ANQGSEA. V dropped 4 bases and J dropped 3; count of bases not matched to a gene: 7. One entry per CDR3 protein results from TCRdb running MiXCR on the 5' RACE reads. The sample records approximately 520,000 distinct CDR3 sequences, over 4% being singletons. Sequences were obtained from blood, either unsorted or a sorted T cell fraction (not recorded which). This sequence originates from a male donor with ankylosing spondylitis. The V and J genes are TRBV29-1 and TRBJ2-7; 9 positions match TRBD1. CDR3 in DNA: TGCAGCGTTGCCCCGGGACAGGGCGGCTACGAGCAGTACTTC. Its protein is CSVAPGQGGYEQYF.